This T cell receptor (beta chain) came from a study of blood T cell repertoires in COVID-19. Study details: The United States, Italy and Spain were the sources of the acute and convalescent COVID-19 samples.

Seattle patients were enrolled while actively infected and followed longitudinally. In the original workflow: Amplification of reference gene primers provided the estimated nucleated cell counts. Produced via immunoSEQ multiplex PCR; TCRdb's table is partial and in-frame only. V and J calls and clone size come straight from that table; D and trimming were deduced from the DNA. The sample lists 150,000 to 200,000 clones, approximately 95% seen once, with roughly 1.9% in the top ten. This TCR came from a woman aged 55 to 70 with COVID-19, enrolled during active disease. The sample was peripheral blood.

The DNA for the CDR3 is TGTGCCAGCAGCCAAGACAGGGGTAGTGAGCAGTTCTTC. Translating gives CASSQDRGSEQFF. V is TRBV14 and J is TRBJ2-1, with TRBD1 as a possible D gene (6 bases). There are 13 residues in the CDR3. Germline CDR1 reads SGHDN; CDR2 reads FVKESK. Trimming left V 0 bases short and J 9 bases short, with 9 bases between.